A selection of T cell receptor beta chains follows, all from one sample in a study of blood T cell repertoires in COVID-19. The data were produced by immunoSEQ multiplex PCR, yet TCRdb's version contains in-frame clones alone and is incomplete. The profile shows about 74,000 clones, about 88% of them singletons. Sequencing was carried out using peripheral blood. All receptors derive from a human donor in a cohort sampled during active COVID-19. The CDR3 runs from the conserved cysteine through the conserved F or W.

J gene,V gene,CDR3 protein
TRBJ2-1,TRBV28,CASSRTGWNNEQFF
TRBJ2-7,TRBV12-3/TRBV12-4,CASSPRGVHEQYF
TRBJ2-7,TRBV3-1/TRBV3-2,CASSQQGQAPYEQYF
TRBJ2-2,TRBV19,CASSLRLAGAGELFF
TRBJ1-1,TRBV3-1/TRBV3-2,CASSQDGGKTEAFF
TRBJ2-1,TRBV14,CASSQEPSGRNNEQFF
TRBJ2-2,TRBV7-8,CASSPSGSHTGELFF
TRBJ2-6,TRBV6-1,CASSETGGSGANVLTF
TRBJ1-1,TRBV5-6,CASSAAGQGLVTEAFF
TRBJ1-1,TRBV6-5,CASRDTGYTEAFF
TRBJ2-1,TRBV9,CASSVVEGGEQFF
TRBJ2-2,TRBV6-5,CASRIAGVVTGELFF
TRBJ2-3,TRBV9,CASSVNTPTRGITDTQYF
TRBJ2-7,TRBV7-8,CASSLSAGGSYEQYF
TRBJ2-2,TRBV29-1,CSVAGEYTGELFF
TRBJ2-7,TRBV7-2,CASAAASSSYEQYF
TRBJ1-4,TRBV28,CASSSDREVGEKLFF
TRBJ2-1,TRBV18,CASSLAGSYNEQFF
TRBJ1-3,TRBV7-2,CASSLGSNSGNTIYF
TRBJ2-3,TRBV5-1,CASRLSGRVSTDTQYF
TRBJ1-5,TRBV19,CASSILPGQDSNQPQHF
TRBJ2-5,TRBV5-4,CASSPIAGGETQYF
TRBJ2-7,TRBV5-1,CASSLGAGGFGEQYF
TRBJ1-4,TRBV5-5,CASSKSPGQLNEKLFF
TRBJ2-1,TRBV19,CASSIAGSSYNEQFF
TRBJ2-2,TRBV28,CASSPGVTGITGELFF
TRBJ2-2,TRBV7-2,CASSNGGTSSTGELFF
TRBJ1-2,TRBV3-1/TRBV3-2,CASSQATGGRYGYTF
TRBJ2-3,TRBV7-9,CASSPRGDTDTQYF
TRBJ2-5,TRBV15,CATSIGQGQETQYF
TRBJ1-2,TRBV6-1,CASSEALRGFYTF
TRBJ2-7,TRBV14,CASSQERGYEQYF
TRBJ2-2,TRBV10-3,CAISYLGGSNTGELFF
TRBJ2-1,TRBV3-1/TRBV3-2,CASSQDLLAHYNEQFF
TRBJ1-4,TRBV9,CASSVVINEKLFF
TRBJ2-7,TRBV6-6,CASTVHWTEGRNEQYF
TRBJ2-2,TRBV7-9,CASSLGSGTNTGELFF
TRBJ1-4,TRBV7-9,CASSPPRGQGKEKLFF
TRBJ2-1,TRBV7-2,CASSLWGLAVEQFF
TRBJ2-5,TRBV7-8,CASSRDRQETQYF
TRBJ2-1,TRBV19,CASIRGGGGNLNNEQFF
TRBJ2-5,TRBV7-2,CASSFLAGQLQETQYF
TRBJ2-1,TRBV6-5,CASSYAGRGNEQFF
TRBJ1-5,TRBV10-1,CASSSLTGKEGGHPQHF
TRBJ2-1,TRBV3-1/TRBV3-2,CASSPRRASGSEQFF
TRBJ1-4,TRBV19,CATAGQAATNEKLFF
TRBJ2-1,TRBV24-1,CATSDTLTGEQFF
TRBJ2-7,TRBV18,CASSPTVRTSYEQYF
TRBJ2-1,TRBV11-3,CASSLYGAGGYNEQFF
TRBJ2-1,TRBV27,CASSRDSYYNEQFF
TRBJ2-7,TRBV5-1,CASSLTGGYYEQYF
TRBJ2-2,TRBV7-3,CASSLGPGLAGTGELFF
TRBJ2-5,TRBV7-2,CASSLAAGAGETQYF
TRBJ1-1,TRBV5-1,CATRRTGDITEAFF
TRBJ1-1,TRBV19,CASKYRGERAEAFF